This T cell receptor beta chain comes out of a study of blood T cell repertoires in COVID-19. Study-wide context: Samples taken during acute and convalescent COVID-19 were collected in the United States, Italy and Spain. From T cells, B-cell-depleted T cells, or PBMCs came the material, which was cDNA or gDNA.

This CDR3 is 13 amino acids long. Germline lookup yields CDR1 PRHDT and CDR2 FYEKMQ (reference sequence). The V gene end was trimmed by 6 bases and the J gene end by 3 bases; junction bases not matched to a gene: 4. The method was immunoSEQ multiplex PCR; TCRdb's version includes in-frame clones alone and lacks a portion of them. The sample includes 200,000 or so clones, around 79% of them seen just once. The chain employs TRBV13 and TRBJ2-7, with 8 nucleotides matching TRBD1. Sequences were obtained from peripheral blood. The receptor comes from a man in his 60s with active or convalescent COVID-19. DNA for the CDR3: TGTGCCAGCAGTACGACAGGGGTCTACGAGCAGTACTTC. Amino acid sequence: CASSTTGVYEQYF.